Listed here are 4 T cell receptor beta chains from one sample, sequenced in a study of CD8+ T cells in alopecia areata. Extracted from the samples, RNA was reverse transcribed into cDNA to serve as the sequencing template. TCRdb's copy holds only in-frame clones and misses some; the assay was immunoSEQ multiplex PCR. The sample shows approximately 150,000 clones, approximately 50% of them seen only once. The sample taken for sequencing was CD4+ T cells sorted from blood. The source of these receptors is a human donor with alopecia areata.

This clone has only a few counts. The V gene is TRBV5-1, the J gene TRBJ2-7; D may correspond to TRBD1 or TRBD2 (5 bases each). The CDR3 has 13 residues. V was cut by 4 bases and J by 2 bases, with 10 bases left in between. Germline V gene lookup returns CDR1 SGHRS and CDR2 YFSETQ. The CDR3 DNA is TGCGCCAGCAGCCCGAGGGGTCCCTACGAGCAGTACTTC. It is translated as CASSPRGPYEQYF. The full variable domain, in which reference TRBV5-1 and TRBJ2-7 provide the parts outside the CDR3, is KAGVTQTPRYLIKTRGQQVTLSCSPISGHRSVSWYQQTPGQGLQFLFEYFSETQRNKGNFPGRFSGRQFSNSRSEMNVSTLELGDSALYLCASSPRGPYEQYFGPGTRLTVT.

V gene TRBV30 combines with J gene TRBJ2-1; 10 bases line up with TRBD2. The V gene's germline CDR1 is GTSNPN and CDR2 SVGIG (reference sequence). Unmatched junction bases numbered 2, after V lost 3 bases and J lost 3 bases. This CDR3 contains 14 residues. In DNA form, the CDR3 reads TGTGCCTGGAGAGGACTAGCGGACTACAATGAGCAGTTCTTC. Protein sequence: CAWRGLADYNEQFF. The full variable domain, rest sourced from reference TRBV30 and TRBJ2-1, is SQTIHQWPATLVQPVGSPLSLECTVEGTSNPNLYWYRQAAGRGLQLLFYSVGIGQISSEVPQNLSASRPQDRQFILSSKKLLLSDSGFYLCAWRGLADYNEQFFGPGTRLTVL.

The chain combines TRBV13 with TRBJ2-3, with D maybe TRBD2 (6 bases). Germline values: CDR1 PRHDT, CDR2 FYEKMQ (reference sequence). Trimming pared 7 bases from V and 4 bases from J, leaving 12 bases between. This CDR3 region has 13 residues. The CDR3 nucleotides read TGTGCCAGCAAACGCGGGAATGCAGATACGCAGTATTTT. It is translated as CASKRGNADTQYF.

This chain links TRBV29-1 with TRBJ2-1, with a tentative D call TRBD1 (5 bases). Germline V lookup: CDR1 SQVTM, CDR2 ANQGSEA. V was cut by 6 bases and J by 9 bases, with 18 bases left in between. The CDR3 totals 13 residues. DNA of the CDR3: TGCAGCGTACCACTACAGGTTCTCCGTGAGCAGTTCTTC. Protein sequence: CSVPLQVLREQFF.